Presented here are 14 T cell receptor beta chains from one specimen sequenced in a study of cytomegalovirus exposure and HLA in healthy donors. This PCR relied on a set of 60 Vbeta primers and 13 Jbeta primers. Assay used: immunoSEQ multiplex PCR; TCRdb lists only in-frame clones, some missing. Among some 120,000 clones listed, roughly 75% were seen once. The sequenced sample consisted of PBMCs. The receptors stem from a man aged 25 to 40 in good health and CMV-seropositive.

The chain couples TRBV30 to TRBJ1-2; D perhaps matches TRBD1 (6 bases). The CDR3 loop spans 12 amino acids. Trimming cost V 4 bases and J 4 bases, with 10 bases left between them. CDR1 is GTSNPN and CDR2 is SVGIG in the germline V gene (reference sequence). The CDR3 bases are TGTGCCTGGAACCCAGGGGTCTATGGCTACACCTTC. This gives the protein CAWNPGVYGYTF.

The chain carries TRBV6-5 and TRBJ1-2; 7 positions agree with TRBD1. This CDR3 has 15 residues. Germline CDR1 is MNHEY and CDR2 is SVGAGI. V dropped 6 bases and J dropped 2; count of bases not matched to a gene: 9. CDR3 loop: CASRERPGQNYGYTF. CDR3 sequence (DNA): TGTGCCAGCAGGGAGCGACCGGGACAGAACTATGGCTACACCTTC.

The genes are TRBV7-7 and TRBJ2-1, with TRBD1 matching 8 bases. The CDR3 is 16 residues long. Germline trimming cut 5 bases from V and 4 bases from J; bases unmatched to any gene: 10. Germline V lookup: CDR1 SSHAT, CDR2 FNYEAQ (reference sequence). CDR3 in DNA: TGTGCCAGCAGCCTGAACGGGGACAGGCGGTACAATGAGCAGTTCTTC. Translation gives CASSLNGDRRYNEQFF.

The rearrangement joins TRBV4-2 to TRBJ2-7, with TRBD2 matching 7 bases. This CDR3 comprises 17 residues. The V segment lost 1 base and the J segment 0 bases; nucleotides outside the gene matches: 9. Germline V gene lookup returns CDR1 LGHNA and CDR2 YNFKEQ. The CDR3 nucleotides read TGTGCCAGCAGCCAAGGCAATCTAGCGGTGAACTCCTACGAGCAGTACTTC. Translated: CASSQGNLAVNSYEQYF.

This clone has just a few counts. The rearrangement links TRBV6-5 to TRBJ1-1; the D gene is possibly TRBD1 (6 bases). This CDR3 contains 13 residues. V was clipped by 9 bases and J by 4 bases, with 15 bases between them. Germline values: CDR1 MNHEY, CDR2 SVGAGI. The CDR3 DNA is TGTGCCAGTCTTTTTCGCAGGGGCACTGAAGCTTTCTTT. It codes for CASLFRRGTEAFF.

The rearrangement joins TRBV11-2 to TRBJ2-7; weak D call: TRBD1 (6 bases). The CDR3 is made up of 15 amino acids. Looked up from germline, CDR1 is SGHAT and CDR2 is FQNNGV. V was cut by 5 bases and J by 2 bases, with 16 bases left in between. The CDR3 nucleotides read TGTGCCAGCAGCCTCAACAGGGAAGAGACCTACGAGCAGTACTTC. Translating gives CASSLNREETYEQYF.

For the CDR3, the DNA is TGCGCCAGCAGCGCACTACTAGCGGGAGGGCCTGGGGTCGAGCAGTACTTC. This translates into CASSALLAGGPGVEQYF. This rearrangement joins TRBV5-1 to TRBJ2-7; TRBD2 agrees at 13 bases. Trimming cost V 4 bases and J 6 bases; bases outside gene matches: 13. The CDR3 consists of 17 residues. Per the germline V gene, CDR1 is SGHRS and CDR2 is YFSETQ.

The CDR3 reads CASSYEGANYGYTF. In DNA form, the CDR3 reads TGTGCCAGCAGTTACGAGGGAGCTAACTATGGCTACACCTTC. The chain is built from TRBV6-6 and TRBJ1-2, with D hard to call. The V gene lost 2 bases and the J gene lost 0 bases, with 7 bases spanning the gap. This CDR3 contains 14 residues. CDR1 and CDR2 from the germline V gene are MNHNY and SVGAGI (reference sequence).

The genes are TRBV28 and TRBJ1-1, with D perhaps TRBD1 (6 bases). This CDR3 contains 12 residues. Per the germline V gene, CDR1 is MDHEN and CDR2 is SYDVKM. The V gene lost 7 bases and the J gene lost 4 bases, with 10 bases spanning the gap. In DNA form, the CDR3 reads TGTGCCAGCAATACAGGGTCCACTGAAGCTTTCTTT. As protein: CASNTGSTEAFF.

The chain employs TRBV9 and TRBJ2-3, with no clear D. V was shortened by 0 bases and J by 2 bases, with 7 bases between the two germline ends. The CDR3 totals 14 residues. CDR1 SGDLS and CDR2 YYNGEE come from the germline V gene. CDR3 DNA sequence: TGTGCCAGCAGCGTAGCCCCTTTCACAGATACGCAGTATTTT. Protein product: CASSVAPFTDTQYF.

The V gene is TRBV25-1, the J gene TRBJ2-7; TRBD2 agrees at 8 bases. This CDR3 comprises 17 residues. From germline, CDR1 is MGHDK and CDR2 SYGVNS. V lost 2 bases and J lost 1; bases outside the gene matches: 10. In DNA, the CDR3 is TGTGCCAGCAGTGAAATCGGAGCGGGAGACTTTTCCTACGAGCAGTACTTC. Protein sequence: CASSEIGAGDFSYEQYF.

V and J are TRBV27 and TRBJ1-1; 9 bases are a match to TRBD1. V dropped 5 bases and J dropped 3; count of bases not matched to a gene: 13. Germline V lookup: CDR1 MNHEY, CDR2 SMNVEV (reference sequence). This CDR3 comprises 17 residues. The CDR3, as DNA: TGTGCCAGCAGTCCCCTGGGACAGGGAGGTAGGGACACTGAAGCTTTCTTT. Encoded protein: CASSPLGQGGRDTEAFF.

This clone was counted between two and nine times. V and J are TRBV6-1 and TRBJ2-2, with TRBD2 matching over 8 bases. The CDR3 covers 15 residues. The germline V gene has CDR1 MNHNS and CDR2 SASEGT. V lost 5 bases to trimming and J lost 5 bases; unmatched junction nucleotides: 7. The CDR3 is CASSTAGGTTGELFF. Here the CDR3 DNA reads TGTGCCAGCAGTACGGCGGGAGGCACTACCGGGGAGCTGTTTTTT.

This clone has just a few counts. The chain employs TRBV7-2 and TRBJ2-7; 10 nucleotides match TRBD2. This CDR3 contains 15 residues. Germline V CDR1 and CDR2: SGHTA, FQGNSA. The junction had 2 bases not matched to a gene; V was cut back by 2 bases and J by 1 base. The CDR3 region is CASSLLAGASYEQYF. CDR3 nucleotide sequence: TGTGCCAGCAGCTTACTAGCGGGAGCATCCTACGAGCAGTACTTC.